The source of this T cell receptor (beta chain) is a study of blood T cell repertoires in COVID-19. The method was immunoSEQ multiplex PCR; TCRdb's version includes in-frame clones alone and lacks a portion of them. This sample yields 190,000 or so clones, of which about 83% are seen a single time; roughly 6.2% belongs to the top ten. From germline, CDR1 is GTSNPN and CDR2 SVGIG (reference sequence). The ends lost 1 base at V and 3 bases at J; junction bases unmatched: 7. CDR3 length equals 16 residues. This clone occurred once. The rearrangement uses TRBV30 and TRBJ1-5; 9 bases are a match to TRBD1. What was sequenced was peripheral blood. The receptor was derived from a man aged 55 to 70 who had recovered from COVID-19. The CDR3 here is CAWSGPGQGPNQPQHF. CDR3 sequence (DNA): TGTGCCTGGAGTGGTCCGGGACAGGGACCCAATCAGCCCCAGCATTTT.